The 21 T cell receptor beta chains listed next were all sequenced from one sample in a study of T cell repertoires in cytomegalovirus infection. One entry per CDR3 protein, called by TCRdb with MiXCR from the reads. The repertoire holds some 680,000 distinct CDR3 sequences, 35% seen once, with around 2.8% in the top ten. Sequenced material: PBMCs. The receptor set was obtained from a human donor in good health (CMV status not recorded). Some clones in this sample may be carry-over from other donors' samples.

This clonotype was observed a few times. The V call is TRBV28, the J call TRBJ2-5; D is undetermined. Germline CDR1 reads MDHEN; CDR2 reads SYDVKM. Trimming left V 1 base short and J 7 bases short, with 7 bases between. There are 12 residues in the CDR3. As DNA, the CDR3 is TGTGCCAGCAGTTTATCCCCGCGGACCCAGTACTTC. This sequence encodes CASSLSPRTQYF.

The chain couples TRBV20-1 to TRBJ2-6; 8 nucleotides align to TRBD2. In germline, CDR1 is DFQATT, CDR2 SNEGSKA (reference sequence). This CDR3 is built from 17 residues. V dropped 0 bases and J dropped 2; count of bases not matched to a gene: 6. CDR3 loop: CSAREGTGGAGANVLTF. CDR3 DNA: TGCAGTGCTAGAGAGGGGACGGGGGGGGCTGGGGCCAACGTCCTGACTTTC.

The chain links TRBV10-3 to TRBJ2-1; D uncertain. Germline V gene lookup returns CDR1 ENHRY and CDR2 SYGVKD. V shed 6 bases and J shed 1 base, with 7 bases lying between them. The CDR3 is 13 amino acids. CDR3 residues: CAIREISYNEQFF. The CDR3 coding sequence is TGTGCCATCAGGGAAATATCCTACAATGAGCAGTTCTTC.

This chain connects TRBV12-3 or TRBV12-4 to TRBJ2-3; D could derive from TRBD1 or TRBD2 (5 bases each). Trimming stripped 5 bases from V and 6 bases from J, with 24 bases between. The CDR3 is made up of 17 amino acids. The CDR3 spells CASSHAGTEDFFDTQYF. As DNA, the CDR3 is TGTGCCAGCAGTCACGCCGGGACCGAAGATTTTTTTGATACGCAGTATTTT.

This clonotype occurred many times. This sequence joins TRBV7-8 and TRBJ2-3, with TRBD2 matching over 10 bases. This CDR3 has 17 residues. The V and J ends lost 3 bases and 1 base, in that order; junction bases with no gene match: 7. Germline CDR1 and CDR2: SGHVS and FQNEAQ. CDR3 region: CASSFGAGGLRTDTQYF. The CDR3 DNA reads as TGTGCCAGCAGCTTCGGAGCGGGAGGGCTCCGCACAGATACGCAGTATTTT.

This clonotype has more than one count but fewer than ten. The junction shows a germline mismatch at one end, possibly a read error. This chain joins TRBV7-2 and TRBJ2-1, with 11 bases aligning to TRBD2. The V gene's germline CDR1 is SGHTA and CDR2 FQGNSA. CDR3 length: 12 amino acids. CDR3 coding DNA: TGTGCCAGCAGCTTCTCTAGTAGGACTAGCGGGTTC. Translating gives CASSFSSRTSGF.

The CDR3 sequence is CASSEGFGQTRETQYF. CDR3 DNA sequence: TGTGCCAGCAGTGAAGGTTTCGGACAAACGCGAGAGACCCAGTACTTC. The chain uses TRBV2 and TRBJ2-5, with D maybe TRBD1 (5 bases). This CDR3 has 16 residues. Germline assignment: CDR1 SNHLY and CDR2 FYNNEI. Trimming took 1 base from V and 4 from J, leaving 16 bases between them.

This clonotype occurred many times. This chain connects TRBV5-5 to TRBJ1-6, with no clear D. Germline loops: CDR1 SGHKS, CDR2 YYEKEE (reference sequence). This CDR3 has 19 amino acids. Trimming took off 4 bases at V and 3 bases at J, with 23 bases between the two ends. As DNA, the CDR3 is TGTGCCAGCAGCCCTAGAGGCAACATTCCTACCAGCTATAATTCACCCCTCCACTTT. It yields the protein CASSPRGNIPTSYNSPLHF.

The genes are TRBV27 and TRBJ1-6; tentatively, D is TRBD1 (6 bases). The CDR3 covers 14 residues. Germline V gene lookup returns CDR1 MNHEY and CDR2 SMNVEV (reference sequence). The V gene lost 6 bases and the J gene lost 5 bases, with 11 bases spanning the gap. The DNA of the CDR3 is TGTGCCAGCAGGCGGCCAGGGGATAATTCACCCCTCCACTTT. It is translated as CASRRPGDNSPLHF.

The CDR3 nucleotides read TGTGCCAGCAGTGCAGGCGGAATCTTAGCTGGGGCCAACGTCCTGACTTTC. This gives the protein CASSAGGILAGANVLTF. This sequence joins TRBV6-1 and TRBJ2-6, with D uncertain. Germline assignment: CDR1 MNHNS and CDR2 SASEGT. With 4 bases removed from V and 2 bases from J, the gap between germline ends came to 15 bases. The CDR3 consists of 17 residues.

This clonotype came up a few times. V and J are TRBV7-2 and TRBJ1-2; no clear D gene. CDR1 and CDR2 from the germline V gene are SGHTA and FQGNSA. The CDR3 is made up of 16 amino acids. V shed 5 bases and J shed 5 bases, with 21 bases lying between them. DNA for the CDR3: TGTGCCAGCAGCCCTCCCGGTAGGACCGCGACGTATGGCTACACCTTC. Its protein product is CASSPPGRTATYGYTF.

To note about this clonotype: This may come from a read error, since a much larger clone is one base off. The V call is TRBV7-9, the J call TRBJ2-4; a possible D gene is TRBD2 (6 bases). Germline-derived CDR1 and CDR2 are SEHNR and FQNEAQ (reference sequence). The CDR3 contains 18 residues. In DNA, the CDR3 is TGTGCCAGCAGCGTAGCGTCTAGCGCCGGACTAGCCAAAAACATTCAGTACTTC. Translation: CASSVASSAGLAKNIQYF.

This clonotype was recorded a few times. The rearrangement links TRBV7-2 to TRBJ2-3; D is perhaps TRBD1 (6 bases). The ends were cut back, 0 bases at V and 1 base at J, with 11 bases in the middle. The CDR3 covers 16 residues. The V gene's germline CDR1 is SGHTA and CDR2 FQGNSA. CDR3 residues: CASSLAPDSRTDTQYF. For the CDR3, the DNA is TGTGCCAGCAGCTTAGCCCCGGACAGTCGCACAGATACGCAGTATTTT.

The V and J genes are TRBV19 and TRBJ2-3, with D possibly being TRBD1 or TRBD2 (5 bases each). The V end was cut by 9 bases, the J end by 0 bases, with 28 bases between. Per germline, CDR1 LNHDA and CDR2 SQIVND (reference sequence). This CDR3 region has 19 residues. CDR3 DNA sequence: TGTGCCAGAAGATACGACAGCGGACCCCCCGGGAAAAGCACAGATACGCAGTATTTT. Translation: CARRYDSGPPGKSTDTQYF.

Only a few counts were recorded for this clonotype. The J gene is TRBJ1-1, the V gene TRBV4-1; no reliable D call. Trimming pared 4 bases from V and 0 bases from J, leaving 9 bases between. CDR1 is MGHRA, CDR2 YSYEKL, per germline. CDR3 length: 14 residues. The CDR3 loop reads CASSPSVLNTEAFF. In nucleotides, the CDR3 is TGCGCCAGCAGCCCGAGCGTCCTGAACACTGAAGCTTTCTTT.

The chain employs TRBV27 and TRBJ2-7; the D is unclear. The CDR3 spans 15 residues. Per the germline V gene, CDR1 is MNHEY and CDR2 is SMNVEV (reference sequence). Trimming took off 6 bases at V and 2 bases at J, with 17 bases between the two ends. In DNA, the CDR3 is TGTGCCAGCAGGTATTATAACAGTGAAACCTACGAGCAGTACTTC. Protein: CASRYYNSETYEQYF.

There are many counts of this clonotype. The CDR3 sequence: CASSDTGQASPLHF. DNA for the CDR3: TGTGCCAGCAGTGACACCGGACAGGCTTCACCCCTCCACTTT. V is TRBV12-3 or TRBV12-4 and J is TRBJ1-6; 7 nucleotides line up with TRBD1. The CDR3 covers 14 residues. V lost 5 bases, J lost 9 bases, and 7 bases stayed unmatched.

This clonotype occurred a few times. The V and J genes are TRBV24-1 and TRBJ2-1; 8 bases align to TRBD1. The V and J ends lost 1 base and 7 bases, in that order; junction bases with no gene match: 5. The CDR3 covers 15 residues. Germline V gives CDR1 KGHDR, CDR2 SFDVKD. CDR3 protein: CATSDFGQGANEQFF. DNA for the CDR3: TGTGCCACCAGTGATTTTGGCCAGGGGGCGAATGAGCAGTTCTTC.

This clonotype occurred a few times. The rearrangement links TRBV7-2 to TRBJ1-5; TRBD1 agrees at 7 bases. The CDR3 loop spans 16 amino acids. Losses at the gene ends were 5 bases for V and 0 bases for J; bases not matched to a gene: 7. The V gene's germline CDR1 is SGHTA and CDR2 FQGNSA. CDR3 sequence (DNA): TGTGCCAGCAGCCCGGGACAGTTTAATAGCAATCAGCCCCAGCATTTT. It codes for CASSPGQFNSNQPQHF.

The chain joins TRBV7-9 to TRBJ1-5; tentative D call: TRBD1 (6 bases). The V end lost 1 base, the J end lost 1 base, and 14 bases lay between the germline ends. Germline V gives CDR1 SEHNR, CDR2 FQNEAQ (reference sequence). The CDR3 is made up of 17 amino acids. The DNA of the CDR3 is TGTGCCAGCAGCTTAGGGGCACCGGGGGCGAGCAATCAGCCCCAGCATTTT. Translated: CASSLGAPGASNQPQHF.

This clonotype has a count of ten or more. The chain joins TRBV28 to TRBJ2-1, with D possibly called TRBD1 or TRBD2 (6 bases each). From germline, CDR1 is MDHEN and CDR2 SYDVKM. The length of the CDR3 is 15 residues. The V end was cut by 2 bases, the J end by 4 bases, with 12 bases between. For the CDR3, the DNA is TGTGCCAGCAGTTTAGGCAGGGGAGGATACAATGAGCAGTTCTTC. Its translation: CASSLGRGGYNEQFF.